This is a list of T cell receptor beta chains from one sample in a study of OX40 agonist ivuxolimab in advanced cancers. Sequencing was performed with immunoSEQ multiplex PCR; in TCRdb, only in-frame clones are kept and a portion is missing. Seen here are 15,000 to 20,000 clones, roughly 84% observed once, and the top ten hold around 25%. Here the sequenced sample was CD4+ or CD8+ T cells sorted from blood, taken in a trial of the OX40 agonist ivuxolimab. The source of these receptors is an adult with an advanced solid tumor such as melanoma, head and neck, liver or kidney cancer. The conserved cysteine and the conserved F or W are not part of the CDR3 here.

V: TRBV4-1; length: 15; CDR3: ASSQVFGTGEDTEAF
V: TRBV7-9; length: 15; CDR3: ASSQPAGGGSGNTIY
V: TRBV30; length: 13; CDR3: AWNVRGQYNSPLH
V: TRBV9; length: 14; CDR3: ASSVLPKPHPGELF
V: TRBV7-2; length: 12; CDR3: ASSLGSLADTQY
V: TRBV27; length: 13; CDR3: ASSLQQGLNYEQY
V: TRBV7-8; length: 12; CDR3: ASSLGGANYGYT
V: TRBV7-9; length: 12; CDR3: ASSSRTGIYEQY
V: TRBV4-1; length: 13; CDR3: ASSPRDTSSYEQY
V: TRBV30; length: 9; CDR3: AWMSNTEAF
V: TRBV5-4; length: 10; CDR3: ASSDAKNIQY
V: TRBV19; length: 13; CDR3: ASRRQGATNEKLF
V: TRBV27; length: 12; CDR3: ASSPGGRVYGYT
V: TRBV19; length: 11; CDR3: ASSIVRQGSAF
V: TRBV4-2; length: 13; CDR3: ASSRTTGVGYGYT
V: TRBV5-6; length: 12; CDR3: ASSFGQGDTEAF